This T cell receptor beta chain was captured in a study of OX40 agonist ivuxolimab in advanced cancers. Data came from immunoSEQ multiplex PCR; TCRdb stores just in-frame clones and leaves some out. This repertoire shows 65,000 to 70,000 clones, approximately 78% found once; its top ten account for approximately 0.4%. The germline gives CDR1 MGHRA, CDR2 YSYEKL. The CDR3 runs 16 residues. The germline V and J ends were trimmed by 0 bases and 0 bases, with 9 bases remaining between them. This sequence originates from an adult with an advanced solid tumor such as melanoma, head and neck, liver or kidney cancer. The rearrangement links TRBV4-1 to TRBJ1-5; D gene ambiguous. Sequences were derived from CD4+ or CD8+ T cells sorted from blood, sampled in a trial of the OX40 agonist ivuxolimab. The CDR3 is CASSQDLTDSNQPQHF. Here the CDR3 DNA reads TGCGCCAGCAGCCAAGATCTGACGGATAGCAATCAGCCCCAGCATTTT.